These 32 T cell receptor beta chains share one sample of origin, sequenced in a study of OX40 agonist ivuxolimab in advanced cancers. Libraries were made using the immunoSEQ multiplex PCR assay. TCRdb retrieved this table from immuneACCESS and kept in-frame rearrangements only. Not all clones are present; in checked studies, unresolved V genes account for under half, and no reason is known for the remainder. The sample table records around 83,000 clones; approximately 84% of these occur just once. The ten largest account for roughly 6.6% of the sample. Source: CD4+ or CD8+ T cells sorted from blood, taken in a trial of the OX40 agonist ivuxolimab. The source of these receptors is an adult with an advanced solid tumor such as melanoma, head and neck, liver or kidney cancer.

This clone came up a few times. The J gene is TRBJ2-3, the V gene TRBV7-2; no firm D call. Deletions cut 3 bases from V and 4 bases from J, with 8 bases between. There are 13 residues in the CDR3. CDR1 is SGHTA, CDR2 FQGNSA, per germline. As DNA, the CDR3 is TGTGCCAGCAGCTTTCGGTTGGCAGATACGCAGTATTTT. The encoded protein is CASSFRLADTQYF.

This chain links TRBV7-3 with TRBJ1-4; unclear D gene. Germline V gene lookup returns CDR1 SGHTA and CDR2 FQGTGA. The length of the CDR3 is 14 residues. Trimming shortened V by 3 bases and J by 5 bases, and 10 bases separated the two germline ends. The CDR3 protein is CASSFRSLNEKLFF. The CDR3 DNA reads TGTGCCAGCAGCTTCCGGAGTTTGAATGAAAAACTGTTTTTT.

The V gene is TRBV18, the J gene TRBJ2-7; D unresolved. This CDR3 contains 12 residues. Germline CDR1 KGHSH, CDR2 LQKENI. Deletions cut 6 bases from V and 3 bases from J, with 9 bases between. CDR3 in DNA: TGTGCCAGCTCCATCACTGACTACGAGCAGTACTTC. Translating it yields CASSITDYEQYF.

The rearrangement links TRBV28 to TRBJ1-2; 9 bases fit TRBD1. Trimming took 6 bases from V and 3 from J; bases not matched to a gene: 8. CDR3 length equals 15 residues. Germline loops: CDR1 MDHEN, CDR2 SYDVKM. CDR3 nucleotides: TGTGCCAGCAGCAAACGGGACAGGGTTGACTATGGCTACACCTTC. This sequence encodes CASSKRDRVDYGYTF.

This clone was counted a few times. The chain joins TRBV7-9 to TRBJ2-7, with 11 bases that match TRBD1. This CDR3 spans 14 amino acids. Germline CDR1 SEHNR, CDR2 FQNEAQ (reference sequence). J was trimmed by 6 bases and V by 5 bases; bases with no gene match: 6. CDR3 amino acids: CASSTGQGASEQYF. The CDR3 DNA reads TGTGCCAGCAGCACCGGACAGGGGGCCTCCGAGCAGTACTTC. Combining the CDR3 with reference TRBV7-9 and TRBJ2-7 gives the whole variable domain DTGVSQNPRHKITKRGQNVTFRCDPISEHNRLYWYRQTLGQGPEFLTYFQNEAQLEKSRLLSDRFSAERPKGSFSTLEIQRTEQGDSAMYLCASSTGQGASEQYFGPGTRLTVT.

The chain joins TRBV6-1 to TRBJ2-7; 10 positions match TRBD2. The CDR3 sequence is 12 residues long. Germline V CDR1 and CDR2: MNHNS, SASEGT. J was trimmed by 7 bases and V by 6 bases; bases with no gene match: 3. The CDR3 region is CASRLAGREQYF. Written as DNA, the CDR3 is TGTGCCAGCAGACTAGCGGGAAGGGAGCAGTACTTC.

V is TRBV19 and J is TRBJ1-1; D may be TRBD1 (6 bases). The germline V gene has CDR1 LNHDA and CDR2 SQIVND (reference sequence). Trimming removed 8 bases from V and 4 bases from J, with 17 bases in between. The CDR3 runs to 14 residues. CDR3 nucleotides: TGTGCCAGTCGGAGTACAGGGTATGGCACTGAAGCTTTCTTT. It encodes CASRSTGYGTEAFF.

CDR3 coding DNA: TGTGCCAGCCGAGGACAGGGAAATCAGCCCCAGCATTTT. It specifies CASRGQGNQPQHF. The chain combines TRBV19 with TRBJ1-5; 8 nucleotides align to TRBD1. The CDR3 is 13 amino acids. Germline-derived CDR1 and CDR2 are LNHDA and SQIVND (reference sequence). Germline trimming cut 9 bases from V and 4 bases from J; bases unmatched to any gene: 5.

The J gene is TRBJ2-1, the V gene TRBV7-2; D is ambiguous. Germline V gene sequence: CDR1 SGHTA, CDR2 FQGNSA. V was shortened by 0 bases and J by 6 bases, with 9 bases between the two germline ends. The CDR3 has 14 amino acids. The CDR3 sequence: CASSLAGHFNEQFF. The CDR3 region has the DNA TGTGCCAGCAGCTTAGCGGGTCACTTCAATGAGCAGTTCTTC. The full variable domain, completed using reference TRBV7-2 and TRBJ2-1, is GAGVSQSPSNKVTEKGKDVELRCDPISGHTALYWYRQSLGQGLEFLIYFQGNSAPDKSGLPSDRFSAERTGGSVSTLTIQRTQQEDSAVYLCASSLAGHFNEQFFGPGTRLTVL.

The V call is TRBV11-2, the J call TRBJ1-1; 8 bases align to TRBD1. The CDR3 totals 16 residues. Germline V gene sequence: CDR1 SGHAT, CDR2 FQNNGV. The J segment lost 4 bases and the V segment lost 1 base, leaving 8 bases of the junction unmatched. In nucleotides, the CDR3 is TGTGCCAGCAGCTTAGTGGGGCAGGGGGCTGCCACTGAAGCTTTCTTT. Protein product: CASSLVGQGAATEAFF. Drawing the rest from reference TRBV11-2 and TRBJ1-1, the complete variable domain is EAGVAQSPRYKIIEKRQSVAFWCNPISGHATLYWYQQILGQGPKLLIQFQNNGVVDDSQLPKDRFSAERLKGVDSTLKIQPAKLEDSAVYLCASSLVGQGAATEAFFGQGTRLTVV.

The CDR3 protein is CASSPRDYLDQETQYF. The DNA for the CDR3 is TGTGCCAGCAGCCCCCGGGACTACCTAGATCAAGAGACCCAGTACTTC. The chain carries TRBV7-9 and TRBJ2-5; 7 bases are shared with TRBD2. Germline CDR1 and CDR2: SEHNR and FQNEAQ (reference sequence). This CDR3 contains 16 residues. J lost 2 bases, V lost 5 bases, and 11 bases had no gene match. The full variable domain, completed using reference TRBV7-9 and TRBJ2-5, is DTGVSQNPRHKITKRGQNVTFRCDPISEHNRLYWYRQTLGQGPEFLTYFQNEAQLEKSRLLSDRFSAERPKGSFSTLEIQRTEQGDSAMYLCASSPRDYLDQETQYFGPGTRLLVL.

CDR3 nucleotides: TGTGCCAGCAGCGTAGTGGGTAGCGGGAGAGGTGGAGATACGCAGTATTTT. Translation: CASSVVGSGRGGDTQYF. The chain has TRBV9 and TRBJ2-3; 9 bases agree with TRBD2. This CDR3 is 17 amino acids long. The V gene end was trimmed by 0 bases and the J gene end by 5 bases; junction bases not matched to a gene: 10. Looked up from germline, CDR1 is SGDLS and CDR2 is YYNGEE.

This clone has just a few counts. This chain's CDR3 is CASSHDGEYGYTF. As DNA, the CDR3 is TGCGCCAGCAGCCACGACGGTGAATATGGCTACACCTTC. V usage is TRBV5-1 and J usage is TRBJ1-2; unclear D gene. The V end lost 4 bases, the J end lost 5 bases, and 12 bases lay between the germline ends. Germline V CDR1 and CDR2: SGHRS, YFSETQ. The CDR3 covers 13 residues. The variable domain in full, completed from reference TRBV5-1 and TRBJ1-2, reads KAGVTQTPRYLIKTRGQQVTLSCSPISGHRSVSWYQQTPGQGLQFLFEYFSETQRNKGNFPGRFSGRQFSNSRSEMNVSTLELGDSALYLCASSHDGEYGYTFGSGTRLTVV.

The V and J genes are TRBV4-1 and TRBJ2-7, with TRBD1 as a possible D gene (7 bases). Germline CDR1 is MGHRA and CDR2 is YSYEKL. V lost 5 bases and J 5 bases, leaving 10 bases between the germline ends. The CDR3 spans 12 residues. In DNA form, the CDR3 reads TGCGCCAGCAGCGCAGGGGGGAACGAGCAGTACTTC. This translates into CASSAGGNEQYF.

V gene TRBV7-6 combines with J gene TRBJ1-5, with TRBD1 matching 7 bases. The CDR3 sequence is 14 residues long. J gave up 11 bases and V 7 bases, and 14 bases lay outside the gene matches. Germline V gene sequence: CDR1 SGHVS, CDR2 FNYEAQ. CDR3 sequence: CASTLSPETGAQHF. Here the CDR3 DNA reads TGTGCCAGCACCCTTTCCCCCGAAACAGGGGCCCAGCATTTT.

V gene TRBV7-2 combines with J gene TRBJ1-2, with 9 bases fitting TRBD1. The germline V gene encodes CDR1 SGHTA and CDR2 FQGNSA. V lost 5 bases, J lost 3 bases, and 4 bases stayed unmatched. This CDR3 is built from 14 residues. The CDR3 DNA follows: TGTGCCAGCAGCCTAGACAGGGGGTACTATGGCTACACCTTC. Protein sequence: CASSLDRGYYGYTF.

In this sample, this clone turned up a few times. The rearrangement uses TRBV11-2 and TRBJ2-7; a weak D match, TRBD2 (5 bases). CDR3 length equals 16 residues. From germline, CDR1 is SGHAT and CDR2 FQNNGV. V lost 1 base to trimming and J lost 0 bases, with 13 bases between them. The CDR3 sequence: CASSLAAGLSSYEQYF. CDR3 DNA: TGTGCCAGCAGCTTAGCGGCGGGCCTAAGCTCCTACGAGCAGTACTTC.

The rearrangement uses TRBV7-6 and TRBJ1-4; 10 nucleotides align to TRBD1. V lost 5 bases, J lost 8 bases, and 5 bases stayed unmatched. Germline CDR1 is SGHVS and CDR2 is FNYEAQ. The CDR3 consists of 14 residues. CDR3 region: CASSLGQGKEKLFF. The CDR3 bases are TGTGCCAGCAGCCTGGGACAGGGGAAGGAAAAACTGTTTTTT.

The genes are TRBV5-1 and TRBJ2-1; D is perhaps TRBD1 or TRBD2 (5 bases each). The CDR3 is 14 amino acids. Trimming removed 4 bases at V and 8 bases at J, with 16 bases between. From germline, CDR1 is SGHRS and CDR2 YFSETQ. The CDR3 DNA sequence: TGCGCCAGCAGCCCATTGAGGGGAACTGATGAGCAGTTCTTC. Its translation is CASSPLRGTDEQFF.

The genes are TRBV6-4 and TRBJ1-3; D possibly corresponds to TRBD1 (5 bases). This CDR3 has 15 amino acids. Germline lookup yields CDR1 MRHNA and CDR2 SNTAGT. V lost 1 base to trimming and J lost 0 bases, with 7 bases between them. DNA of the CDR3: TGTGCCAGCAGTGACTGGGACCACTCTGGAAACACCATATATTTT. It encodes CASSDWDHSGNTIYF.

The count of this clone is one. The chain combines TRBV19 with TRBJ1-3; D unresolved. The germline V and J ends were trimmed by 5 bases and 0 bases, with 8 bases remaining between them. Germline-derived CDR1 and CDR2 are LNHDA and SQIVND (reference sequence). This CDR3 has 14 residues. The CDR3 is CASSLLTSGNTIYF. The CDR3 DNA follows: TGTGCCAGTAGTTTACTTACCTCTGGAAACACCATATATTTT.

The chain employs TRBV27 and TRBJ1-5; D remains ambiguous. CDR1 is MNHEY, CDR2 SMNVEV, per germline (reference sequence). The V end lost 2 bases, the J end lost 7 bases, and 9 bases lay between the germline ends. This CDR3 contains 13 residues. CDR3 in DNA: TGTGCCAGCAGTTTAAAACCTAACCAGCCCCAGCATTTT. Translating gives CASSLKPNQPQHF.

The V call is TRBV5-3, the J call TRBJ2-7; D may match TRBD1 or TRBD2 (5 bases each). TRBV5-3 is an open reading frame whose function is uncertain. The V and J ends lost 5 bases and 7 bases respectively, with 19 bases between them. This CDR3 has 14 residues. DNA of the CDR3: TGTGCCAGAAGGTTTCCCCGGGACGCTCGGGAGCAGTACTTC. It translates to CARRFPRDAREQYF.

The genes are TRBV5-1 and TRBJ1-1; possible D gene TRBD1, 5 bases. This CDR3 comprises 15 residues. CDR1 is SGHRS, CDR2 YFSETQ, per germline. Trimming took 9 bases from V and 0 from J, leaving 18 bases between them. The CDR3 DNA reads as TGCGCCACCGATCGGGGGGACTCCATGAACACTGAAGCTTTCTTT. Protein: CATDRGDSMNTEAFF.

This CDR3 reads CASSFPGLAAYEQYF. The CDR3, as DNA: TGTGCCAGCAGCTTCCCGGGACTAGCGGCGTACGAGCAGTACTTC. This chain links TRBV5-4 with TRBJ2-7, with 11 positions matching TRBD2. The V gene end was trimmed by 2 bases and the J gene end by 4 bases; junction bases not matched to a gene: 5. The CDR3 length is 15 residues. Germline assignment: CDR1 SGHNT and CDR2 YYREEE (reference sequence).

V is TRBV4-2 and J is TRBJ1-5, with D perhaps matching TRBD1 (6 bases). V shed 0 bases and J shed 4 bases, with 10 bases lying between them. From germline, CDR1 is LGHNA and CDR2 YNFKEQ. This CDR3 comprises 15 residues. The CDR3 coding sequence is TGTGCCAGCAGCCAAGAAAATCAGGGGAATCAGCCCCAGCATTTT. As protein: CASSQENQGNQPQHF.

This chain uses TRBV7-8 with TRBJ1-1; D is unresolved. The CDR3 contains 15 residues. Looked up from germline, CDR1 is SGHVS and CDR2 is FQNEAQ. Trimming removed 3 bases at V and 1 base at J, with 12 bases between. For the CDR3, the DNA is TGTGCCAGCAGCTTCCAGCCGGGCGGGAACACTGAAGCTTTCTTT. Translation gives CASSFQPGGNTEAFF. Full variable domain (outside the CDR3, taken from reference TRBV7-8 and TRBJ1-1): GAGVSQSPRYKVAKRGQDVALRCDPISGHVSLFWYQQALGQGPEFLTYFQNEAQLDKSGLPSDRFFAERPEGSVSTLKIQRTQQEDSAVYLCASSFQPGGNTEAFFGQGTRLTVV.

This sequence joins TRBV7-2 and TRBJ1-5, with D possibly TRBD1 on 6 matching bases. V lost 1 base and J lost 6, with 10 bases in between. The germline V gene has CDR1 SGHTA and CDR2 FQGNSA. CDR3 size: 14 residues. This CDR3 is CASSLGTEGQPQHF. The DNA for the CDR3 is TGTGCCAGCAGCTTAGGGACAGAGGGTCAGCCCCAGCATTTT.

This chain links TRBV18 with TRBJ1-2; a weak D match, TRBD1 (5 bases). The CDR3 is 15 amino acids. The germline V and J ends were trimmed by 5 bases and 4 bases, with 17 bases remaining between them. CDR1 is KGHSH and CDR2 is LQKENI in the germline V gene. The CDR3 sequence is CASSTLTVGGYGYTF. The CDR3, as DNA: TGTGCCAGCTCAACCTTAACCGTCGGGGGCTATGGCTACACCTTC.

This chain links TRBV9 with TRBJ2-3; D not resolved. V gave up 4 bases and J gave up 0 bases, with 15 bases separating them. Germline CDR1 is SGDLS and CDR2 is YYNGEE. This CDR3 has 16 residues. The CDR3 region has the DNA TGTGCCAGCAGCCCGTCAAGGTCCACGAGCACAGATACGCAGTATTTT. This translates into CASSPSRSTSTDTQYF.

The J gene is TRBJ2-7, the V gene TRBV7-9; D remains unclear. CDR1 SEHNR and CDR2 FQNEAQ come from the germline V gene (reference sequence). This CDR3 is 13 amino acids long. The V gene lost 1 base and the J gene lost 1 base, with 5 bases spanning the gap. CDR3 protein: CASSLGRSYEQYF. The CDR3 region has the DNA TGTGCCAGCAGCTTAGGTCGGTCCTACGAGCAGTACTTC.

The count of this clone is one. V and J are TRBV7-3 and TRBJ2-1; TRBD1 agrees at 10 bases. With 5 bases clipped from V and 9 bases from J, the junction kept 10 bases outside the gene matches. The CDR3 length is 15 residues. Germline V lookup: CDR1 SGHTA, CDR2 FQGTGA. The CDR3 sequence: CASSPTGGAKIEQFF. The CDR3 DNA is TGTGCCAGCAGCCCGACAGGGGGCGCGAAGATTGAGCAGTTCTTC.